The 16 T cell receptor beta chains below all came from one sample that was sequenced in a study of sequential checkpoint blockade in melanoma. The data were produced by immunoSEQ multiplex PCR, yet TCRdb's version contains in-frame clones alone and is incomplete. The sample includes roughly 20,000 clones, approximately 80% of them seen just once. Treatment reported: randomized to nivolumab then ipilimumab (arm A) or the reverse (arm B). Specimen: CD8+ T cells sorted from blood (inferred from file names), collected from a patient given nivolumab and ipilimumab in sequence. Source of these receptors: a human donor with melanoma.

This clone showed up just a few times. The CDR3, as DNA: TGTGCCAGCAGTGGAAGAAAGGGACAGGGGCAAAGAAGCAATCAGCCCCAGCATTTT. Protein sequence: CASSGRKGQGQRSNQPQHF. The J gene is TRBJ1-5, the V gene TRBV27; 10 bases align to TRBD1. CDR3 length: 19 amino acids. With V trimmed by 5 bases and J by 1 base, 14 bases remained unmatched. Germline CDR1 MNHEY, CDR2 SMNVEV (reference sequence).

This clone is labeled as medium-sized (0.01 to 0.1%). The V gene is TRBV4-2, the J gene TRBJ2-2; D not certain. The CDR3 runs to 13 residues. The germline V gene encodes CDR1 LGHNA and CDR2 YNFKEQ. Trimming stripped 4 bases from V and 7 bases from J, with 10 bases between. DNA for the CDR3: TGTGCCAGCAGCCTATCCCCTAGCGGGGAGCTGTTTTTT. It encodes CASSLSPSGELFF.

The sample holds one count of this clone. The CDR3 loop is CASSHDRGYSLGTNEKLFF. The DNA for the CDR3 is TGCGCCAGCAGCCACGACAGGGGGTACAGTTTGGGTACTAATGAAAAACTGTTTTTT. The chain couples TRBV4-1 to TRBJ1-4, with 9 bases identical to TRBD1. The germline CDR1 and CDR2 sequences are MGHRA and YSYEKL. V shed 3 bases and J 2 bases; nucleotides not matched to a gene: 13. The CDR3 has 19 amino acids.

V is TRBV18 and J is TRBJ2-7, with 7 positions matching TRBD1. CDR1 and CDR2 (germline): KGHSH, LQKENI. V was pared by 4 bases and J by 2 bases, with 2 bases of the junction left unmatched. The CDR3 runs to 13 residues. CDR3 DNA: TGTGCCAGCTCACATGGGACAGCCTACGAGCAGTACTTC. This translates into CASSHGTAYEQYF.

V usage is TRBV7-9 and J usage is TRBJ2-7, with 10 bases lining up with TRBD1. V was pared by 2 bases and J by 1 base, with 11 bases of the junction left unmatched. The CDR3 totals 18 residues. Germline CDR1 reads SEHNR; CDR2 reads FQNEAQ (reference sequence). The chain's CDR3 is CASSLMGGRTGGSYEQYF. The CDR3 DNA follows: TGTGCCAGCAGCTTAATGGGGGGTAGGACAGGGGGATCCTACGAGCAGTACTTC.

V gene TRBV4-3 combines with J gene TRBJ1-6; 9 positions match TRBD1. The CDR3 runs 20 residues. CDR1 and CDR2 from the germline V gene are LGHNA and YSLEER. Trimming cost V 4 bases and J 4 bases; bases outside gene matches: 17. The CDR3 protein is CASSPRGGVDRGVYNSPLHF. The CDR3 DNA is TGCGCCAGCAGCCCTCGAGGGGGGGTGGACAGGGGAGTATATAATTCACCCCTCCACTTT.

The gene calls are TRBV7-8 and TRBJ2-1, with a possible D match to TRBD1 (6 bases). CDR3 size: 13 residues. In germline, CDR1 is SGHVS, CDR2 FQNEAQ. Between the trimmed V and J ends, which lost 5 bases and 8 bases, there was a span of 13 bases. CDR3 nucleotides: TGTGCCAGCAGCGTAGGACAGTTATATGAGCAGTTCTTC. It translates to CASSVGQLYEQFF.

The V gene is TRBV15, the J gene TRBJ1-5; the match to TRBD1 covers 10 bases. The CDR3 loop spans 17 amino acids. Germline V gene lookup returns CDR1 LNHNV and CDR2 YYDKDF (reference sequence). The trim removed 3 bases at V and 4 bases at J, leaving 9 bases unmatched. In DNA, the CDR3 is TGTGCCACCAGCAGCGCGACCTGGACAGGGGGGAATCAGCCCCAGCATTTT. It is translated as CATSSATWTGGNQPQHF.

CDR3 loop: CASSYPGGRAQYF. The CDR3 DNA is TGTGCCAGCAGTTACCCCGGGGGTCGGGCCCAGTACTTC. This chain joins TRBV6-6 and TRBJ2-5; D is possibly TRBD2 (6 bases). This CDR3 spans 13 amino acids. CDR1 and CDR2 (germline): MNHNY, SVGAGI (reference sequence). V dropped 2 bases and J dropped 9 bases, with 13 bases sitting between them.

The rearrangement joins TRBV19 to TRBJ1-2; 10 bases fit TRBD1. The trim removed 6 bases at V and 3 bases at J, leaving 4 bases unmatched. This CDR3 spans 14 amino acids. Per the germline V gene, CDR1 is LNHDA and CDR2 is SQIVND (reference sequence). CDR3 amino acids: CASRLTGGDYGYTF. The CDR3, as DNA: TGTGCCAGTAGGTTGACAGGGGGCGACTATGGCTACACCTTC.

This clone occurred a few times. The chain recombines TRBV10-2 with TRBJ2-5; D is unresolved. The CDR3 contains 11 residues. Trimming cost V 8 bases and J 5 bases, with 9 bases left between them. Per the germline V gene, CDR1 is WSHSY and CDR2 is SAAADI. The CDR3 DNA sequence: TGCGCCAGCCTATTTCTGGAGACCCAGTACTTC. Amino acid sequence: CASLFLETQYF.

The chain combines TRBV9 with TRBJ1-2, with D hard to call. Trimming removed 4 bases from V and 4 bases from J, with 20 bases in between. The CDR3 loop spans 16 amino acids. CDR1 and CDR2 (germline): SGDLS, YYNGEE. As DNA, the CDR3 is TGTGCCAGCAGCTCCAGTGGACGGGAGGCCTTCTATGGCTACACCTTC. Protein: CASSSSGREAFYGYTF.

The rearrangement uses TRBV6-5 and TRBJ2-5; D perhaps matches TRBD1 (5 bases). The V end lost 6 bases, the J end lost 1 base, and 9 bases lay between the germline ends. Germline V lookup: CDR1 MNHEY, CDR2 SVGAGI. The length of the CDR3 is 13 residues. The CDR3 region has the DNA TGTGCCAGCAGGAGACAGACCCAAGAGACCCAGTACTTC. Protein sequence: CASRRQTQETQYF.

The chain carries TRBV27 and TRBJ2-7, with 7 bases fitting TRBD1. J was trimmed by 6 bases and V by 5 bases; bases with no gene match: 10. This CDR3 is 14 amino acids long. The germline V gene encodes CDR1 MNHEY and CDR2 SMNVEV (reference sequence). The CDR3 DNA sequence: TGTGCCAGCAGTGCTACAGGGGTTGGTTTCGAGCAGTACTTC. Protein: CASSATGVGFEQYF.

The chain carries TRBV6-5 and TRBJ1-4; D is perhaps TRBD1 (5 bases). The V and J ends lost 6 bases and 8 bases respectively, with 16 bases between them. Germline CDR1 MNHEY, CDR2 SVGAGI. The CDR3 is 14 amino acids. The CDR3 nucleotides read TGTGCCAGCAGCTCAGGGTGGGTGGAGGAAAAACTGTTTTTT. Translation: CASSSGWVEEKLFF.

V is TRBV10-3 and J is TRBJ1-3, with D perhaps TRBD1 (6 bases). CDR3 size: 17 residues. The V end lost 5 bases, the J end lost 1 base, and 18 bases lay between the germline ends. The germline V gene encodes CDR1 ENHRY and CDR2 SYGVKD. The CDR3 DNA is TGTGCCATCAGTCCTGCCGAGGGGGAAAGGTCTGGAAACACCATATATTTT. Protein product: CAISPAEGERSGNTIYF.